This T cell receptor beta chain derives from a study of preoperative IRX-2 immunotherapy in early breast cancer. As to treatment: preoperative locoregional IRX-2 cytokine immunotherapy. Preoperative locoregional IRX-2 cytokine immunotherapy was tested in the phase Ib source study. The repertoire was sequenced with immunoSEQ multiplex PCR; TCRdb's copy has only in-frame clones and lacks some. Counted here are roughly 45,000 clones, approximately 94% occurring once; the ten biggest clones make up around 1.6%. The germline V gene has CDR1 SGHNT and CDR2 YENEEA. With V trimmed by 5 bases and J by 4 bases, 7 bases remained unmatched. The CDR3 loop spans 15 amino acids.

Material: tumor tissue, obtained after IRX-2 immunotherapy. The chain links TRBV11-3 to TRBJ2-1, with 8 nucleotides matching TRBD1. The TCR comes from a human donor with breast cancer. The CDR3 reads CASSARQGKYNEQFF. In nucleotides, the CDR3 is TGTGCCAGCAGCGCCAGACAGGGGAAATACAATGAGCAGTTCTTC. Complete variable domain (other parts from reference TRBV11-3 and TRBJ2-1): EAGVVQSPRYKIIEKKQPVAFWCNPISGHNTLYWYLQNLGQGPELLIRYENEEAVDDSQLPKDRFSAERLKGVDSTLKIQPAELGDSAVYLCASSARQGKYNEQFFGPGTRLTVL.